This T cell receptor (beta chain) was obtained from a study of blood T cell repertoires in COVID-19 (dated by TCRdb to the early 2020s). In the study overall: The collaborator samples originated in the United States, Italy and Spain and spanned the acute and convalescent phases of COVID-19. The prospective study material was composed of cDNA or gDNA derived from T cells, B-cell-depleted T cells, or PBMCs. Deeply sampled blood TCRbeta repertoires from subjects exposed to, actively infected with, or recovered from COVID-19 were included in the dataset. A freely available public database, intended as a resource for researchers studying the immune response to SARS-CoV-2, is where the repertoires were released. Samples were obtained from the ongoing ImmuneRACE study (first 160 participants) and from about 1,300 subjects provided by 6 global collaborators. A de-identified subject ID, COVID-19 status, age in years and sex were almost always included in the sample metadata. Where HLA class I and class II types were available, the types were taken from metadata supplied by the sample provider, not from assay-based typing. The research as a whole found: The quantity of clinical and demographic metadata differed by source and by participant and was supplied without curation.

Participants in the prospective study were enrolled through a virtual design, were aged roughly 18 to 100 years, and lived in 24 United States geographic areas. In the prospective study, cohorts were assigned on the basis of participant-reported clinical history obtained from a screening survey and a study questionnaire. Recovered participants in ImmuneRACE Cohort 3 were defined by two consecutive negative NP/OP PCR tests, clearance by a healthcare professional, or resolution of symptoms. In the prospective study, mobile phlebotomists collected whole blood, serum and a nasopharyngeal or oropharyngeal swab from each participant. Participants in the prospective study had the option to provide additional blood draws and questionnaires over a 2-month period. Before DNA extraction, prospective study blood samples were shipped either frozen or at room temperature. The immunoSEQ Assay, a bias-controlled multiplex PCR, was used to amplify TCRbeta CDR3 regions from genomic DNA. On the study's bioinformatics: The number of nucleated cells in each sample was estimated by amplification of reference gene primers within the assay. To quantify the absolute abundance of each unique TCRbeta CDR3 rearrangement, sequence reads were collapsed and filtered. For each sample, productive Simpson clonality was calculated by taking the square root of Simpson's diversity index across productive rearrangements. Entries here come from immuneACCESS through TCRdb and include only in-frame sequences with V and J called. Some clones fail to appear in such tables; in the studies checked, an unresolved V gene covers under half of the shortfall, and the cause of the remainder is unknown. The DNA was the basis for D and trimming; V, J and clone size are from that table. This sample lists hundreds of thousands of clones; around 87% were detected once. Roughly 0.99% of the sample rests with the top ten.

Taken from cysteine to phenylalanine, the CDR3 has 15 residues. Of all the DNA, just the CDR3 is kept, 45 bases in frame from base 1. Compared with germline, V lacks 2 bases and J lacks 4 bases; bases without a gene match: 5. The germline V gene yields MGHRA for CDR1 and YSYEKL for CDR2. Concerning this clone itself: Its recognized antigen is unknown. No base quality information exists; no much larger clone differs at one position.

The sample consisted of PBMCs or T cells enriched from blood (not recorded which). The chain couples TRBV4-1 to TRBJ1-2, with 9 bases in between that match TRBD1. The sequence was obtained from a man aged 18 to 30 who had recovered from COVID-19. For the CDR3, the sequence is CASSQLTGGTYGYTF. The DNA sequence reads TGCGCCAGCAGCCAACTGACAGGGGGAACCTATGGCTACACCTTC.